This T cell receptor beta chain originates from a study of vaccination and CD4 T cells after COVID-19. Whole-study results and caveats: Convalescent patients had a median around 90% of post-vaccine SARS-CoV-2-reactive clones that were detected only after vaccination, not before it. Convalescent patients had 304 of 307 vaccine-specific clones showing spike mono-reactivity.

Looked up from germline, CDR1 is MNHEY and CDR2 is SVGAGI. Trimming left V 2 bases short and J 1 base short, with 8 bases between. The CDR3 length is 14 residues. The treatment denotes: approximately 9-day PBMC culture with coronavirus spike peptide pools or control peptides (ViraFEST assay). It was before the COVID-19 pandemic (2011-2018) that the unexposed donor's CD4+ T cells were collected. Cultured CD4+ T cell DNA underwent sequencing with the Oncomine TCR Beta short-read assay. DNA came from CD4+ T cells after culture. TCRdb called the PCR reads again in MiXCR, with one record for every CDR3 protein. Of about 7,200 distinct CDR3 sequences in the sample, around 46% were seen once. With regard to this clonotype: What it binds is unknown.

Sequencing input: CD4+ T cells from blood, cultured in vitro. This receptor was identified in a human donor in good health. The chain joins TRBV6-5 to TRBJ1-1; possibly TRBD1 for D (6 bases). Here the CDR3 DNA reads TGTGCCAGCAGTTACGGGGGGCCGAACACTGAAGCTTTCTTT. This translates into CASSYGGPNTEAFF.